This is a list of T cell receptor beta chains from one sample in a study of T cells in tuberculosis. The repertoire was sequenced with immunoSEQ multiplex PCR; TCRdb's copy has only in-frame clones and lacks some. The table records 80,000 to 100,000 clones, approximately 91% of them present only once. Sequenced input: CD1b-GMM tetramer-negative cells sorted from PBMCs. The receptors were sampled from an adult woman with latent tuberculosis. Both conserved end residues are part of each CDR3. A D gene is named only where the DNA matches it firmly. Size values are once, few and many counts, or a class for expanded clones, and some rows have none.

d_call	v_call	j_call	clone_size	cdr3_aa	cdr3_nt
NA	TRBV28	TRBJ1-4	few	CASSLDSNEKLFF	TGTGCCAGCAGTTTGGACAGTAATGAAAAACTGTTTTTT
TRBD1	TRBV5-4	TRBJ2-7	NA	CASRGTGGYEQYF	TGTGCCAGCAGAGGGACAGGGGGCTACGAGCAGTACTTC
NA	TRBV21-1	TRBJ2-1	NA	CARGGSYNEQFF	TGTGCTAGGGGAGGCTCCTACAATGAGCAGTTCTTC
NA	TRBV28	TRBJ1-5	once	CASSLGGTRLRPQHF	TGTGCCAGCAGTTTAGGGGGCACCCGTCTTCGGCCCCAGCATTTT
NA	TRBV2	TRBJ1-2	NA	CASSSSGVGYTF	TGTGCCAGCAGTAGTTCGGGGGTCGGCTACACCTTC
NA	TRBV6-1	TRBJ2-2	NA	CASSERGLAGELFF	TGTGCCAGCAGTGAGCGAGGGCTCGCCGGGGAGCTGTTTTTT
TRBD1	TRBV6-1	TRBJ1-1	NA	CASSEVQGYTEAFF	TGTGCCAGCAGTGAAGTACAGGGGTACACTGAAGCTTTCTTT
NA	TRBV7-9	TRBJ2-7	NA	CASSLGGGPEQYF	TGTGCCAGCAGCTTAGGCGGGGGCCCCGAGCAGTACTTC
TRBD1	TRBV6-6	TRBJ2-2	few	CASRSLRDSGTGELFF	TGTGCCAGCAGATCACTCCGGGACAGCGGCACCGGGGAGCTGTTTTTT
NA	TRBV27	TRBJ2-3	few	CASSLSGTDTQYF	TGTGCCAGCAGTTTATCCGGCACAGATACGCAGTATTTT
NA	TRBV5-1	TRBJ1-3	NA	CASSLGLNSGNTIYF	TGCGCCAGCAGCTTGGGGCTGAACTCTGGAAACACCATATATTTT
NA	TRBV2	TRBJ2-3	few	CASSVGDTGTDTQYF	TGTGCCAGCAGTGTAGGGGACACGGGGACAGATACGCAGTATTTT
NA	TRBV19	TRBJ1-1	NA	CASHRGRNTEAFF	TGTGCCAGTCATAGGGGCAGGAACACTGAAGCTTTCTTT
TRBD1	TRBV9	TRBJ1-1	once	CASSADPRGRGSEAFF	TGTGCCAGCAGCGCCGATCCCAGGGGGCGGGGATCTGAAGCTTTCTTT
TRBD1	TRBV10-1	TRBJ2-3	once	CASSDRVQGASDTQYF	TGCGCCAGCAGTGACCGTGTACAGGGGGCTTCAGATACGCAGTATTTT
NA	TRBV7-6	TRBJ2-2	NA	CASIKTGDTGELFF	TGTGCCAGCATCAAGACGGGGGATACCGGGGAGCTGTTTTTT
TRBD1	TRBV29-1	TRBJ2-7	NA	CSARDRTYEQYF	TGCAGCGCCAGGGACAGGACCTACGAGCAGTACTTC
NA	TRBV5-1	TRBJ2-7	NA	CASSLRVGSSSYEQYF	TGCGCCAGCAGCTTGCGGGTGGGGTCTAGCTCCTACGAGCAGTACTTC
NA	TRBV6-6	TRBJ2-5	NA	CASSYDYPETQYF	TGTGCCAGCAGTTACGACTACCCAGAGACCCAGTACTTC
NA	TRBV6-1	TRBJ2-1	NA	CASSATAGSEQFF	TGTGCCAGCAGCGCGACAGCGGGTAGTGAGCAGTTCTTC
TRBD1	TRBV9	TRBJ1-4	NA	CASSALTGVNEKLFF	TGTGCCAGCAGCGCCCTGACAGGGGTTAACGAAAAACTGTTTTTT
NA	TRBV19	TRBJ1-1	medium-sized	CASSIQGRPEAFF	TGTGCCAGTAGTATTCAGGGTAGGCCTGAAGCTTTCTTT
NA	TRBV11-2	TRBJ2-1	few	CASSLAGSYNEQFF	TGTGCCAGCAGCTTAGCGGGGTCCTACAATGAGCAGTTCTTC
NA	TRBV5-1	TRBJ1-5	once	CASSLAGGGVQVQPQHF	TGCGCCAGCAGCTTGGCCGGAGGGGGGGTGCAAGTTCAGCCCCAGCATTTT
NA	TRBV21-1	TRBJ1-2	NA	CASTRQGGNYGYTF	TGTGCCAGCACCCGACAGGGTGGAAACTATGGCTACACCTTC
TRBD1	TRBV19	TRBJ1-1	once	CASSIGGTGGHTEAFF	TGTGCCAGTAGTATAGGAGGGACAGGGGGCCACACTGAAGCTTTCTTT
NA	TRBV2	TRBJ1-4	NA	CASSGRGRNEKLFF	TGTGCCAGCAGTGGTAGGGGTAGGAATGAAAAACTGTTTTTT
NA	TRBV7-9	TRBJ1-2	NA	CASSFSTGNYGYTF	TGTGCCAGCAGCTTCAGCACGGGGAATTATGGCTACACCTTC
NA	TRBV7-6	TRBJ2-1	once	CASSFGRDEQFF	TGTGCCAGCAGCTTCGGGCGGGATGAGCAGTTCTTC
TRBD2	TRBV6-6	TRBJ2-7	NA	CASSSGGSSYEQYF	TGTGCCAGCAGTTCGGGGGGTTCCTCCTACGAGCAGTACTTC
TRBD1	TRBV29-1	TRBJ1-2	NA	CSAGDRSYYGYTF	TGCAGCGCTGGGGACAGGAGCTACTATGGCTACACCTTC
NA	TRBV6-5	TRBJ1-2	NA	CASSPAEGSGYTF	TGTGCCAGCAGCCCTGCTGAGGGATCCGGCTACACCTTC
TRBD2	TRBV27	TRBJ2-3	NA	CASSELAGGGTDTQYF	TGTGCCAGCAGTGAATTAGCGGGGGGGGGTACAGATACGCAGTATTTT
NA	TRBV7-2	TRBJ2-2	NA	CASSSVWNTGELFF	TGTGCCAGCAGCTCCGTCTGGAACACCGGGGAGCTGTTTTTT
TRBD1	TRBV6-1	TRBJ1-1	NA	CASSQDRSYTEAFF	TGTGCCAGCAGCCAGGACAGGTCCTACACTGAAGCTTTCTTT
TRBD1	TRBV7-7	TRBJ2-3	once	CASSLGTASTDTQYF	TGTGCTAGCAGCTTAGGGACAGCGAGCACAGATACGCAGTATTTT
TRBD1	TRBV12-5	TRBJ2-1	NA	CASGPSRDRAEQFF	TGTGCTAGTGGTCCCTCCCGGGACAGGGCTGAGCAGTTCTTC
TRBD2	TRBV19	TRBJ2-1	NA	CASSISDGGAYNEQFF	TGTGCCAGTAGTATATCTGACGGGGGGGCTTACAATGAGCAGTTCTTC
TRBD1	TRBV2	TRBJ2-2	NA	CASQGQGITGELFF	TGTGCCAGCCAGGGACAGGGTATAACCGGGGAGCTGTTTTTT
NA	TRBV6-6	TRBJ2-2	NA	CASSWGVATGELFF	TGTGCCAGCAGTTGGGGGGTGGCGACCGGGGAGCTGTTTTTT